Listed below are T cell receptor beta chains from one sample, sequenced in a study of Ad26.COV2.S vaccination and SARS-CoV-2 variants. Clones were sequenced by immunoSEQ multiplex PCR, and TCRdb holds only the in-frame ones, with some missing. The repertoire holds some 290,000 clones, with about 82% as singletons. The source material was peripheral blood, sampled in a trial of Ad26.COV2.S vaccine versus placebo. All receptors come from a person aged 18-60 years who received the Ad26.COV2.S COVID-19 vaccine or a placebo. Each CDR3 is given with its conserved first and last residue. D genes are given only for firm matches. The size of a clone is reported for some rows only, either as once, few or many, or as a class for expanded clones.

size,J,V,D,DNA,CDR3
.,TRBJ1-1,TRBV19,TRBD1,TGTGCCAGTAGTATAGAGAGAGGGGGCAGCGCTTTCTTT,CASSIERGGSAFF
.,TRBJ2-3,TRBV6-4,TRBD2,TGTGCCAGCAGCGGGGGGGCCACAGATACGCAGTATTTT,CASSGGATDTQYF
.,TRBJ2-2,TRBV11-3,TRBD1,TGTGCCAGCAGCGCCGGACAGGGGGACACCGGGGAGCTGTTTTTT,CASSAGQGDTGELFF
.,TRBJ1-2,TRBV9,TRBD1,TGTGCCAGCAGCGCACAGGGGACAGGGCGGTATGGCTACACCTTC,CASSAQGTGRYGYTF
.,TRBJ2-5,TRBV7-2,.,TGTGCCAGCAGCAGGCGTAAGGCGAGCGTTGGGGAGACCCAGTACTTC,CASSRRKASVGETQYF
once,TRBJ2-7,TRBV19,TRBD1,TGTGCCAGTAGTTTCTACGGACAGGGGCGAGACTACGAGCAGTACTTC,CASSFYGQGRDYEQYF
.,TRBJ2-7,TRBV5-1,.,TGCGCCAGCAGCTTCTCTGGGGATACCTACGAGCAGTACTTC,CASSFSGDTYEQYF
.,TRBJ2-7,TRBV27,TRBD1,TGTGCCAGCAGTTTGTTCACCACAGGGGTAGGGCGCGAGCAGTACTTC,CASSLFTTGVGREQYF
once,TRBJ1-2,TRBV10-3,.,TGTGCCATCAGTGCGAGAGATGGCTACACCTTC,CAISARDGYTF
.,TRBJ1-5,TRBV5-6,TRBD1,TGTGCCAGCAGCTTGGTTGCAGGGGGCAGCAATCAGCCCCAGCATTTT,CASSLVAGGSNQPQHF
.,TRBJ2-5,TRBV9,.,TGTGCCAGCAGCGTAGGTCTCACTCTAGAGACCCAGTACTTC,CASSVGLTLETQYF
.,TRBJ2-7,TRBV7-2,TRBD2,TGTGCCAGCAGCTTGGCAAGCGGATCGGGGGGCTACGAGCAGTACTTC,CASSLASGSGGYEQYF
.,TRBJ1-2,TRBV27,.,TGTGCCAGCAGTTTCTATGGCTACACCTTC,CASSFYGYTF
.,TRBJ1-1,TRBV9,.,TGTGCCAGCAGCGTAGAGCCCCTGGGGGGGACTGAAGCTTTCTTT,CASSVEPLGGTEAFF
.,TRBJ1-2,TRBV4-3,.,TGCGCCAGCAGCCCCAGAGGACAGTTAACTCTCGCTGGCTACACCTTC,CASSPRGQLTLAGYTF
.,TRBJ2-7,TRBV4-3,TRBD1,TGCGCCAGCAGCCTGGACCGGGACAGGGGACGCGAGCAGTACTTC,CASSLDRDRGREQYF
few,TRBJ1-2,TRBV5-6,.,TGTGCCAGCAGCTTGGTCTCACAGTTTCTCTATGGCTACACCTTC,CASSLVSQFLYGYTF
.,TRBJ2-1,TRBV5-1,.,TGCGCCAGCAGCTTGGATGCGGATCTCGAGCAGTTCTTC,CASSLDADLEQFF
.,TRBJ1-6,TRBV19,.,TGTGCCAGTAGAACAGAAGCCAGCTCCTATAATTCACCCCTCCACTTT,CASRTEASSYNSPLHF
.,TRBJ1-1,TRBV4-1,.,TGCGCCAGCAGCCAAGAAGGGGTAACTGAAGCTTTCTTT,CASSQEGVTEAFF
once,TRBJ2-1,TRBV19,.,TGTGCCAGTACAGGACTCTTCGGATTGGGGGACAATGAGCAGTTCTTC,CASTGLFGLGDNEQFF
.,TRBJ2-2,TRBV7-6,.,TGTGCCAGCAGCTTAGTGCAAGGACGTGAAAGAACCGGGGAGCTGTTTTTT,CASSLVQGRERTGELFF
.,TRBJ1-2,TRBV7-8,TRBD1,TGTGCCAGCAGCGCCCTACAGGGGTATGGCTACACCTTC,CASSALQGYGYTF
.,TRBJ2-3,TRBV4-3,.,TGCGCCAGCAGCCAAGATCGTCGGCTGAGCCGAGACACAGATACGCAGTATTTT,CASSQDRRLSRDTDTQYF
.,TRBJ1-1,TRBV7-9,.,TGTGCCAGCAGCTTAGAGTCGGGTATCGAAGCTTTCTTT,CASSLESGIEAFF
.,TRBJ1-4,TRBV2,.,TGTGCCAGCAGTCTATCGACTCCACGGGTAGCTGAAAAACTGTTTTTT,CASSLSTPRVAEKLFF
.,TRBJ1-2,TRBV5-6,.,TGTGCCAGCAGCCGAAGGCGGACGGAGGACTATGGCTACACCTTC,CASSRRRTEDYGYTF
.,TRBJ2-5,TRBV5-8,.,TGTGCCAGCAGCTCGCGCTTTGGGGTAGAGGGAGAGACCCAGTACTTC,CASSSRFGVEGETQYF
.,TRBJ2-7,TRBV6-1,.,TGTGCCAGCAGTGAAGGCCCTAGCTCTACTGGCTACGAGCAGTACTTC,CASSEGPSSTGYEQYF
.,TRBJ1-2,TRBV6-2/TRBV6-3,.,TGTGCCAGCAGTTACTCAAAGGGTTCCGCGACTGGCTACACCTTC,CASSYSKGSATGYTF
.,TRBJ2-1,TRBV7-3,.,TGTGCCAGCAGCTTAGATTCCCCATCCTACAATGAGCAGTTCTTC,CASSLDSPSYNEQFF
.,TRBJ2-7,TRBV6-2/TRBV6-3,.,TGTGCCAGCAGTTACTCGAAAGGCGGGTACGGGCAGTACTTC,CASSYSKGGYGQYF
.,TRBJ1-5,TRBV7-8,.,TGTGCCAGCAGCCAATGGTCCAGCAGACTTAATCAGCCCCAGCATTTT,CASSQWSSRLNQPQHF
.,TRBJ1-2,TRBV5-1,TRBD1,TGCGCCAGCAGCGGGGACAGCCTCTATGGCTACACCTTC,CASSGDSLYGYTF
.,TRBJ2-3,TRBV5-1,.,TGCGCCAGCAGCTTGGTGGGGGGCAGACGTACAGATACGCAGTATTTT,CASSLVGGRRTDTQYF
once,TRBJ2-7,TRBV12-3/TRBV12-4,.,TGTGCCAGCAGCAACGACTGGTACGAGCAGTACTTC,CASSNDWYEQYF
.,TRBJ2-2,TRBV3-1/TRBV3-2,TRBD1,TGTGCCAGCAGCCCATGGGACAGCAACACCGGGGAGCTGTTTTTT,CASSPWDSNTGELFF
.,TRBJ2-1,TRBV28,TRBD2,TGTGCCAGCAGTTCCCGTAGCGGGGGATCCTACAATGAGCAGTTCTTC,CASSSRSGGSYNEQFF
.,TRBJ1-5,TRBV7-9,.,TGTGCCAGCAGCCTGGACATTAGCAATCAGCCCCAGCATTTT,CASSLDISNQPQHF
.,TRBJ2-1,TRBV27,TRBD2,TGTGCCAGCAGTCCCCCCGGGGGGGCGTCCTACAATGAGCAGTTCTTC,CASSPPGGASYNEQFF
.,TRBJ2-1,TRBV7-3,TRBD2,TGTGCCAGCAGCTTAACGCGACTAGCGGGGAGCAATGAGCAGTTCTTC,CASSLTRLAGSNEQFF
.,TRBJ1-6,TRBV18,.,TGTGCCAGCTCACCGGGGGTGGGGGATTCACCCCTCCACTTT,CASSPGVGDSPLHF
.,TRBJ1-3,TRBV2,TRBD1,TGTGCCAGCAGTGAGACAGGGGCTGGAAACACCATATATTTT,CASSETGAGNTIYF
.,TRBJ1-2,TRBV29-1,.,TGCAGCGCCGAGGGAACCCGTGGCTACACCTTC,CSAEGTRGYTF
.,TRBJ2-7,TRBV7-9,.,TGTGCCAGCAGCTTTCTTCTCTCCTACGAGCAGTACTTC,CASSFLLSYEQYF
.,TRBJ1-5,TRBV27,.,TGTGCCAGCAGTTTACCGGGTCAGCCCCAGCATTTT,CASSLPGQPQHF
few,TRBJ2-6,TRBV12-3/TRBV12-4,TRBD2,TGTGCCAGCAGCTCAGGGACTAGTGCAGTGGCTTTC,CASSSGTSAVAF
.,TRBJ1-1,TRBV6-5,.,TGTGCCAGCTCCGTCGGGGGGGATAGGACTGAAGCTTTCTTT,CASSVGGDRTEAFF
few,TRBJ1-1,TRBV19,.,TGTGCCAGTAGTCGTCAGGGAGGGGGGACTGAAGCTTTCTTT,CASSRQGGGTEAFF
.,TRBJ1-4,TRBV5-4,.,TGTGCCAGCAGCCGCGACTTCGCGGAGGGTGAAAAACTGTTTTTT,CASSRDFAEGEKLFF
.,TRBJ1-5,TRBV28,.,TGTGCCAGCAGTTCCCCGACAGCTATCAATCAGCCCCAGCATTTT,CASSSPTAINQPQHF